These 26 T cell receptor beta chains were sequenced from one sample in a study of T cells in Graves' hyperthyroidism and ophthalmopathy. The source material, RNA transcripts, was used to amplify TCR beta CDR3 regions. The TCR CDR3 first-round RT-PCR relied on the HTBI primer set. From the multiplex PCR reads, TCRdb called clonotypes with MiXCR, one entry per CDR3 protein. The sample lists hundreds of thousands of distinct CDR3 sequences, roughly 25% occurring once. The sequenced sample was blood. The receptors here all came from a young woman with Graves' ophthalmopathy.

This clonotype has a handful of counts. The chain uses TRBV6-5 and TRBJ1-2; D not certain. V was clipped by 0 bases and J by 4 bases, with 9 bases between them. This CDR3 region has 14 residues. CDR1 and CDR2 (germline): MNHEY, SVGAGI. The CDR3 here is CASSYSEGGYGYTF. The CDR3 coding sequence is TGTGCCAGCAGTTACTCGGAGGGCGGCTATGGCTACACCTTC.

At least ten counts were recorded for this clonotype. This chain uses TRBV10-1 with TRBJ2-7; a possible D gene is TRBD1 (5 bases). The CDR3 totals 14 residues. V was shortened by 4 bases and J by 5 bases, with 15 bases between the two germline ends. The germline V gene has CDR1 WNHNN and CDR2 SYGVQD (reference sequence). CDR3 nucleotides: TGCGCCAGCAGTGGAGGCCCAGGGAACCACGAGCAGTACTTC. Protein: CASSGGPGNHEQYF.

The CDR3 DNA follows: TGTGCCAGCAGCCCCGGGACGGAGAAATCCTACGAGCAGTACTTC. This translates into CASSPGTEKSYEQYF. The chain joins TRBV12-3 or TRBV12-4 to TRBJ2-7; the D gene could be TRBD1 or TRBD2 (5 bases each). The CDR3 runs to 15 residues. V lost 6 bases and J 1 base, leaving 16 bases between the germline ends.

Remarks on this clonotype: Its ends do not fully match the called genes, so a read error is possible. The gene calls are TRBV20-1 and TRBJ2-7, with D perhaps assigned TRBD1 or TRBD2 (6 bases each). The CDR3 spans 11 residues. The V gene's germline CDR1 is DFQATT and CDR2 SNEGSKA (reference sequence). CDR3 DNA sequence: TGCAGTGCCCAGGGGACTTACGAGCAGGACTTC. As protein: CSAQGTYEQDF.

This clonotype was seen at least ten times. The chain has TRBV12-3 or TRBV12-4 and TRBJ1-1; D gene uncertain. CDR3 length equals 11 residues. V was cut by 5 bases and J by 11 bases, with 12 bases left in between. The CDR3 region has the DNA TGTGCCAGCAGTCTGCTGGGGAAGGCTTTCTTT. Its translation is CASSLLGKAFF.

This clonotype has at least ten counts. V gene TRBV4-3 combines with J gene TRBJ2-7, with D possibly matching TRBD1 (7 bases). The CDR3 loop spans 16 amino acids. The V and J ends lost 2 bases and 3 bases respectively, with 17 bases between them. CDR1 is LGHNA, CDR2 YSLEER, per germline. The CDR3 DNA is TGCGCCAGCAGCCAATCGCGCGGGACAGCAATCTACGAGCAGTACTTC. Its protein product is CASSQSRGTAIYEQYF.

Ten or more counts support this clonotype. The V and J genes are TRBV12-3 or TRBV12-4 and TRBJ2-5, with 14 positions matching TRBD2. CDR3 length: 20 residues. With V trimmed by 6 bases and J by 2 bases, 17 bases remained unmatched. The CDR3 region has the DNA TGTGCCAGCAGCCCTACGTCCGGGACTAGCGGGAGTGATCGGCAAGAGACCCAGTACTTC. Its translation: CASSPTSGTSGSDRQETQYF.

This clonotype was counted once. The chain employs TRBV13 and TRBJ2-7, with D hard to call. The CDR3 spans 16 residues. The germline V gene has CDR1 PRHDT and CDR2 FYEKMQ (reference sequence). V gave up 5 bases and J gave up 1 base, with 18 bases separating them. Written as DNA, the CDR3 is TGTGCCAGCAGCCCGAATAGGGTCTCTACTTCCTACGAGCAGTACTTC. Its protein is CASSPNRVSTSYEQYF.

At least ten counts were recorded for this clonotype. V and J are TRBV5-1 and TRBJ2-7; D ambiguous. V was trimmed by 4 bases and J by 0 bases, leaving 8 bases between them. Germline lookup yields CDR1 SGHRS and CDR2 YFSETQ. The CDR3 length is 13 residues. The chain's CDR3 is CASSQFSSYEQYF. In DNA, the CDR3 is TGCGCCAGCAGCCAGTTTAGCTCCTACGAGCAGTACTTC. The whole variable domain, filled in from reference TRBV5-1 and TRBJ2-7, reads KAGVTQTPRYLIKTRGQQVTLSCSPISGHRSVSWYQQTPGQGLQFLFEYFSETQRNKGNFPGRFSGRQFSNSRSEMNVSTLELGDSALYLCASSQFSSYEQYFGPGTRLTVT.

At least ten counts were recorded for this clonotype. This chain uses TRBV12-3 or TRBV12-4 with TRBJ1-2, with 9 bases aligning to TRBD1. The CDR3 loop spans 14 amino acids. V dropped 5 bases and J dropped 5; count of bases not matched to a gene: 6. In DNA form, the CDR3 reads TGTGCCAGCAGTGAGACAGGGGGGCGGTATGGCTACACCTTC. This codes for CASSETGGRYGYTF.

This clonotype was picked up many times. J is TRBJ2-2 and V is TRBV6-1; possible D gene TRBD1, 5 bases. The V and J ends lost 6 bases and 0 bases respectively, with 14 bases between them. The CDR3 runs to 16 residues. The germline CDR1 and CDR2 sequences are MNHNS and SASEGT. CDR3 nucleotides: TGTGCCAGCAGGACCACAGGAAATCCGAACACCGGGGAGCTGTTTTTT. Protein sequence: CASRTTGNPNTGELFF.

As to this clonotype: One end of the junction varies from germline; a read error may be responsible. This chain joins TRBV2 and TRBJ2-4; TRBD1 agrees at 9 bases. Germline CDR1 reads SNHLY; CDR2 reads FYNNEI. This CDR3 contains 14 residues. The CDR3 sequence: CASSDIQGANIKYF. In DNA form, the CDR3 reads TGTGCCAGCAGTGATATACAGGGGGCGAACATTAAGTACTTC.

The chain has TRBV3-1 and TRBJ1-1, with D perhaps TRBD1 (6 bases). V gave up 4 bases and J gave up 0 bases, with 12 bases separating them. The CDR3 totals 15 residues. Germline values: CDR1 LGHDT, CDR2 YNNKEL (reference sequence). DNA of the CDR3: TGTGCCAGCAGCCGATACACAGGGATGAACACTGAAGCTTTCTTT. Protein product: CASSRYTGMNTEAFF.

The chain is built from TRBV14 and TRBJ1-2; D is uncertain. Trimming removed 1 base at V and 3 bases at J, with 18 bases between. CDR3 length: 17 residues. The V gene's germline CDR1 is SGHDN and CDR2 FVKESK. CDR3 nucleotides: TGTGCCAGCAGCCAAGTTCGGGGTTTCGAGATCGACTATGGCTACACCTTC. Encoded protein: CASSQVRGFEIDYGYTF.

The table lists this clonotype with a few counts. The genes are TRBV4-2 and TRBJ1-2; no clear D gene. V shed 1 base and J shed 11 bases, with 11 bases lying between them. This CDR3 spans 12 amino acids. The germline V gene encodes CDR1 LGHNA and CDR2 YNFKEQ. Here the CDR3 DNA reads TGTGCCAGCAGCCAAGGGATGTTGGGGTACACCTTC. Its translation: CASSQGMLGYTF.

The chain carries TRBV2 and TRBJ2-5; maybe TRBD1 (6 bases). Per the germline V gene, CDR1 is SNHLY and CDR2 is FYNNEI. Between the trimmed V and J ends, which lost 8 bases and 5 bases, there was a span of 12 bases. This CDR3 is 12 amino acids long. This CDR3 is CASSSGDETQYF. The CDR3, as DNA: TGTGCCAGCTCGTCAGGGGATGAGACCCAGTACTTC.

This rearrangement joins TRBV12-3 or TRBV12-4 to TRBJ2-7, with D possibly TRBD1 on 6 matching bases. The CDR3 runs to 15 residues. V was pared by 8 bases and J by 1 base, with 18 bases between. CDR3 sequence reads: CASSPPRTESYEQYF. DNA for the CDR3: TGTGCCAGCTCACCACCCCGGACAGAGTCCTACGAGCAGTACTTC.

The CDR3 loop reads CASRPRGQGGNTIYF. DNA of the CDR3: TGTGCCAGCAGACCGAGGGGGCAAGGTGGAAACACCATATATTTT. This chain joins TRBV3-1 and TRBJ1-3; 7 bases are a match to TRBD1. Trimming removed 6 bases from V and 3 bases from J; junction bases left unmatched: 8. The CDR3 has 15 residues. Germline CDR1 LGHDT, CDR2 YNNKEL (reference sequence).

This clonotype was observed a single time. The chain combines TRBV6-1 with TRBJ1-5; possibly TRBD1 for D (6 bases). This CDR3 comprises 16 residues. Germline loops: CDR1 MNHNS, CDR2 SASEGT. V was cut by 7 bases and J by 2 bases, with 18 bases left in between. The CDR3: CASIHQGQVGNQPQHF. CDR3 DNA sequence: TGTGCCAGCATCCACCAGGGGCAAGTTGGCAATCAGCCCCAGCATTTT.

This rearrangement joins TRBV5-1 to TRBJ2-5; a possible D gene is TRBD1 (5 bases). Trimming stripped 0 bases from V and 1 base from J, with 13 bases between. The length of the CDR3 is 16 residues. Germline V gene sequence: CDR1 SGHRS, CDR2 YFSETQ. The CDR3 spells CASSLGGRGSQETQYF. The CDR3 DNA is TGCGCCAGCAGCTTGGGGGGCCGAGGCAGCCAAGAGACCCAGTACTTC.

This clonotype was counted between two and nine times. In DNA form, the CDR3 reads TGCAGCGTTTTGAAAGGGGAGGAGACCCAGTACTTC. This codes for CSVLKGEETQYF. The V and J genes are TRBV29-1 and TRBJ2-5; D is tentatively TRBD1 or TRBD2 (5 bases each). V shed 5 bases and J shed 5 bases, with 12 bases lying between them. This CDR3 spans 12 amino acids. The V gene's germline CDR1 is SQVTM and CDR2 ANQGSEA.

This clonotype was counted ten times or more. This CDR3 reads CASSLESGLYEQYF. The CDR3, as DNA: TGTGCCAGCAGCTTAGAATCCGGACTCTACGAGCAGTACTTC. This rearrangement joins TRBV7-2 to TRBJ2-7; D might be TRBD2 (5 bases). Trimming left V 1 base short and J 3 bases short, with 10 bases between. CDR1 and CDR2 (germline): SGHTA, FQGNSA. The CDR3 length is 14 residues.

This clonotype has more than one count but fewer than ten. This chain joins TRBV6-1 and TRBJ1-2; D is undetermined. This CDR3 is built from 15 residues. Germline values: CDR1 MNHNS, CDR2 SASEGT. V dropped 6 bases and J dropped 4 bases, with 18 bases sitting between them. CDR3 in amino acids: CASSSAKNSLYGYTF. As DNA, the CDR3 is TGTGCCAGCAGCTCGGCAAAAAACAGTCTCTATGGCTACACCTTC.

This clonotype appeared many times. The chain has TRBV6-2 or TRBV6-3 and TRBJ1-1; TRBD1 might be the D (5 bases). The ends were cut back, 7 bases at V and 11 bases at J, with 14 bases in the middle. Germline lookup yields CDR1 MNHEY and CDR2 SVGEGT. The CDR3 covers 11 residues. CDR3 in DNA: TGTGCCAGCATCTGGGGGGTGGAGGCTTTCTTT. Translated, it gives CASIWGVEAFF.

J is TRBJ2-7 and V is TRBV30; D is ambiguous. CDR1 is GTSNPN and CDR2 is SVGIG in the germline V gene (reference sequence). This CDR3 comprises 13 residues. With 1 base removed from V and 2 bases from J, the gap between germline ends came to 9 bases. As DNA, the CDR3 is TGTGCCTGGAGTGGGCTCGACCCCTACGAGCAGTACTTC. It encodes CAWSGLDPYEQYF.

This clonotype was seen many times. This sequence joins TRBV20-1 and TRBJ1-3; 11 nucleotides align to TRBD1. CDR3 length equals 14 residues. V trimming: 5 bases; J trimming: 2 bases; junction bases outside the gene matches: 2. The germline V gene encodes CDR1 DFQATT and CDR2 SNEGSKA (reference sequence). As DNA, the CDR3 is TGCAGTGCTTGGGACAGGGGGACTGGAAACACCATATATTTT. The encoded protein is CSAWDRGTGNTIYF.